This section outlines one T cell receptor beta chain sequence together with its context. This record belongs to a study of T cell changes during pregnancy in multiple sclerosis. Measured with immunoSEQ multiplex PCR; TCRdb has only the in-frame clones, and not every one. The data contain 75,000 to 100,000 clones, 90% to 95% of them singletons. Trimming shortened V by 7 bases and J by 8 bases, and 23 bases separated the two germline ends. The length of the CDR3 is 14 residues. The germline CDR1 and CDR2 sequences are SQVTM and ANQGSEA. The source material was peripheral blood, sampled after pregnancy. The origin of this receptor is a female donor in good health, enrolled as a control in a pregnancy study. The chain couples TRBV29-1 to TRBJ1-2; D unresolved. The CDR3 here is CSAEPVIWASGYTF. The CDR3 DNA is TGCAGCGCCGAACCCGTTATCTGGGCAAGCGGCTACACCTTC.